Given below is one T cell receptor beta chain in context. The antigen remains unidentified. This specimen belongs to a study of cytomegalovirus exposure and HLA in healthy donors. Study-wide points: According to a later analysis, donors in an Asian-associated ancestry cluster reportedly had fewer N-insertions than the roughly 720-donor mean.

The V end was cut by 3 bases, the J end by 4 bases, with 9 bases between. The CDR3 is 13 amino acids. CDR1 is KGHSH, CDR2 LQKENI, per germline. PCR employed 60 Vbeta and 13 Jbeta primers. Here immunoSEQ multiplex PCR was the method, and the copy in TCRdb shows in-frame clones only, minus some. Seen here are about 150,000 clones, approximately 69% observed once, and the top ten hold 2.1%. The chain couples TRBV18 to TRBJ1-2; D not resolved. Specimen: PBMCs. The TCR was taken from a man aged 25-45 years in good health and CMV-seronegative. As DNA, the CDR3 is TGTGCCAGCTCACCCAACGAGGGCTATGGCTACACCTTC. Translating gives CASSPNEGYGYTF.